The 20 T cell receptor beta chains given below trace back to one sample, sequenced in a study of blood T cells in healthy people across ages (dated by TCRdb to between 2014 and 2016). The library was obtained by 5' RACE. Instrument used: Illumina HiSeq 2500. The second PCR ran for about 6 to 12 cycles and used a J-beta primer mix along with a sample-barcoded 5' primer. TCRdb reran the public reads through fastp at Q25 and MiXCR, keeping productive beta chains. Rows with one shared CDR3 protein collapse into an entry with the most common genes and DNA. This sample gives roughly 790,000 distinct CDR3 sequences in total; 35% to 45% of them show up just once. In total, the top ten clones hold 20% to 25% of the sample. Sequenced sample: blood. The receptors here all came from a woman aged 55-69 years in good health.

The CDR3, as DNA: TGTGCCAGCACCTCTAGGGACAGCTTGGAGACCCAGTACTTC. This encodes CASTSRDSLETQYF. The chain is built from TRBV12-3 or TRBV12-4 and TRBJ2-5; TRBD1 aligns across 7 bases. This CDR3 has 14 residues. The junction had 10 bases not matched to a gene; V was cut back by 7 bases and J by 5 bases.

This clonotype was counted between two and nine times. A much larger clone is a single base away; this may be a read error. The V gene is TRBV7-2, the J gene TRBJ2-3, with 7 bases that match TRBD2. The CDR3 runs to 13 residues. CDR1 and CDR2 (germline): SGHTA, FQGNSA. The DNA for the CDR3 is TGTGCCAGCGGCTTGGTAGCGGGAGATACGCAGTATTTT. Amino acid sequence: CASGLVAGDTQYF.

V gene TRBV12-5 combines with J gene TRBJ2-1, with 11 bases that match TRBD2. CDR1 and CDR2 (germline): LGHNT, FRNRAP. With 1 base clipped from V and 2 bases from J, the junction kept 7 bases outside the gene matches. The CDR3 has 18 residues. Here the CDR3 DNA reads TGTGCTAGTGGTTTGGACAGGCTAGCGGGAGGTACCTACAATGAGCAGTTCTTC. Translation gives CASGLDRLAGGTYNEQFF.

About this clonotype itself: A read error may account for a junction end that differs from germline. The V call is TRBV7-3, the J call TRBJ2-1, with D perhaps TRBD2 (5 bases). The CDR3 consists of 13 residues. Germline V gene lookup returns CDR1 SGHTA and CDR2 FQGTGA. CDR3 sequence reads: CASGPQKTGELFF. Here the CDR3 DNA reads TGTGCCAGCGGACCCCAAAAAACCGGGGAGCTGTTCTTC.

Only a few counts were recorded for this clonotype. J is TRBJ2-1 and V is TRBV6-5; 7 nucleotides match TRBD2. CDR3 length: 19 amino acids. Germline V gene data show CDR1 as MNHEY and CDR2 as SVGAGI. The junction had 16 bases not matched to a gene; V was cut back by 2 bases and J by 3 bases. The CDR3 DNA reads TGTGCCAGCAGTTACGGAGGCGGGAGAAAGGTGTCGGTCTACAATGAGCAGTTCTTC. It encodes CASSYGGGRKVSVYNEQFF.

This clonotype was detected many times. The rearrangement links TRBV7-3 to TRBJ2-1, with 14 bases identical to TRBD2. The CDR3 contains 23 residues. Per the germline V gene, CDR1 is SGHTA and CDR2 is FQGTGA. The junction had 20 bases not matched to a gene; V was cut back by 1 base and J by 3 bases. The CDR3 region has the DNA TGTGCCAGCAGCTTAAGTCCCCTTAGGGGACCCGGGACTAGCGGGAGAGGCTACAATGAGCAGTTCTTC. Its protein is CASSLSPLRGPGTSGRGYNEQFF.

The V and J genes are TRBV7-9 and TRBJ1-6, with a tentative D call TRBD1 (6 bases). The CDR3 has 14 residues. Germline CDR1 SEHNR, CDR2 FQNEAQ (reference sequence). Trimming cost V 5 bases and J 6 bases, with 11 bases left between them. CDR3: CASSLQGPNSPLHF. In nucleotides, the CDR3 is TGTGCCAGCAGCCTCCAGGGGCCTAATTCACCCCTCCACTTT.

About this clonotype itself: Since a much larger clone is just one base distant, this may be a read error. The CDR3 reads CASSPTGGGFYEQYF. CDR3 DNA sequence: TGCGCCAGCAGCCCTACGGGGGGAGGATTCTACGAGCAGTACTTC. The V and J genes are TRBV4-3 and TRBJ2-7, with 7 bases aligning to TRBD2. The germline gives CDR1 LGHNA, CDR2 YSLEER. With 4 bases clipped from V and 3 bases from J, the junction kept 9 bases outside the gene matches. The CDR3 runs 15 residues.

The V call is TRBV7-2, the J call TRBJ2-6; D unclear. V was trimmed by 8 bases and J by 2 bases, leaving 10 bases between them. This CDR3 region has 14 residues. Germline V lookup: CDR1 SGHTA, CDR2 FQGNSA. This chain's CDR3 is CASPLVPGANVLTF. The CDR3 DNA reads TGTGCCAGCCCCCTAGTCCCTGGGGCCAACGTCCTGACTTTC.

The chain recombines TRBV11-2 with TRBJ1-2; D remains ambiguous. With 6 bases removed from V and 4 bases from J, the gap between germline ends came to 12 bases. In germline, CDR1 is SGHAT, CDR2 FQNNGV. This CDR3 comprises 13 residues. The CDR3 DNA reads as TGTGCCAGCAGTGAGGACGGATCCTATGGCTACACCTTC. The encoded protein is CASSEDGSYGYTF.

This chain links TRBV28 with TRBJ1-1; the D gene is possibly TRBD1 (5 bases). This CDR3 is built from 16 residues. Germline CDR1 and CDR2: MDHEN and SYDVKM. V was pared by 6 bases and J by 1 base, with 18 bases between. CDR3 sequence (DNA): TGTGCCAGCAGCCCACCCGCCGGGCAGGGGAACACTGAAGCTTTCTTT. This sequence encodes CASSPPAGQGNTEAFF.

The chain uses TRBV14 and TRBJ1-2, with TRBD1 identical over 10 bases. The V and J ends lost 0 bases and 4 bases, in that order; junction bases with no gene match: 8. The CDR3 is 17 residues long. The germline V gene has CDR1 SGHDN and CDR2 FVKESK. CDR3 DNA sequence: TGTGCCAGCAGCCAAGAGTCCGACAGGGGGCGCCTCTATGGCTACACCTTC. Translating gives CASSQESDRGRLYGYTF.

This clonotype was recorded many times. One end of the junction fails to match germline, which may point to a read error. DNA of the CDR3: TGTGCTAGCAGCCCGGGACTAGCGGTAGCCAATGAGCAGTTCTTC. It encodes CASSPGLAVANEQFF. V is TRBV7-7 and J is TRBJ2-1; 11 positions agree with TRBD2. The CDR3 covers 15 residues. Germline loops: CDR1 SSHAT, CDR2 FNYEAQ (reference sequence).

The rearrangement joins TRBV7-2 to TRBJ2-3; 7 bases match TRBD2. Germline CDR1 SGHTA, CDR2 FQGNSA. The CDR3 has 16 residues. V shed 5 bases and J 2 bases; nucleotides not matched to a gene: 10. CDR3 nucleotide sequence: TGTGCCAGCAGCCTGTATTGGGGAGGGACCACAGATACGCAGTATTTT. Its translation is CASSLYWGGTTDTQYF.

V gene TRBV12-3 or TRBV12-4 combines with J gene TRBJ2-5; perhaps TRBD2 as D (6 bases). V was pared by 6 bases and J by 3 bases, with 14 bases between. CDR3 length equals 14 residues. As DNA, the CDR3 is TGTGCCAGCAGCCAGAGCGGGCGGGAAGAGACCCAGTACTTC. Protein: CASSQSGREETQYF.

This clonotype was detected only a few times. This chain links TRBV6-5 with TRBJ2-5; TRBD2 aligns across 15 bases. CDR3 length equals 16 residues. V shed 0 bases and J 5 bases; nucleotides not matched to a gene: 1. Germline CDR1 is MNHEY and CDR2 is SVGAGI. CDR3 loop: CASSYSGTSGGETQYF. The CDR3 DNA reads as TGTGCCAGCAGTTACTCTGGGACTAGCGGGGGGGAGACCCAGTACTTC.

The chain recombines TRBV7-2 with TRBJ2-7; D unresolved. V was trimmed by 2 bases and J by 0 bases, leaving 8 bases between them. The CDR3 contains 14 residues. Germline V gene lookup returns CDR1 SGHTA and CDR2 FQGNSA. The CDR3 region has the DNA TGTGCCAGCAGCTTACAGGAGCACTCCTACGAGCAGTACTTC. The encoded protein is CASSLQEHSYEQYF.

Notes on this clonotype: A read error may account for a junction end that differs from germline. The chain recombines TRBV29-1 with TRBJ2-5; TRBD1 is a possible D gene (6 bases). Looked up from germline, CDR1 is SQVTM and CDR2 is ANQGSEA. The CDR3 sequence is 11 residues long. DNA of the CDR3: TGCAGCGTAAGCCGGGCAGGGGAATCTCACTTC. This translates into CSVSRAGESHF.

The rearrangement uses TRBV20-1 and TRBJ2-1, with 8 bases aligning to TRBD2. The V segment lost 0 bases and the J segment 6 bases; nucleotides outside the gene matches: 10. The CDR3 is 16 residues long. Germline lookup yields CDR1 DFQATT and CDR2 SNEGSKA (reference sequence). The CDR3 sequence: CSARDVTGTRSNEQFF. As DNA, the CDR3 is TGCAGTGCTAGAGATGTTACCGGGACTAGAAGCAATGAGCAGTTCTTC.

CDR3 sequence reads: CAISPDGNNQPQHF. CDR3 DNA sequence: TGTGCCATCAGTCCGGACGGAAACAATCAGCCCCAGCATTTT. The chain employs TRBV10-3 and TRBJ1-5; unclear D gene. Deletions cut 5 bases from V and 3 bases from J, with 11 bases between. This CDR3 contains 14 residues. CDR1 is ENHRY and CDR2 is SYGVKD in the germline V gene.